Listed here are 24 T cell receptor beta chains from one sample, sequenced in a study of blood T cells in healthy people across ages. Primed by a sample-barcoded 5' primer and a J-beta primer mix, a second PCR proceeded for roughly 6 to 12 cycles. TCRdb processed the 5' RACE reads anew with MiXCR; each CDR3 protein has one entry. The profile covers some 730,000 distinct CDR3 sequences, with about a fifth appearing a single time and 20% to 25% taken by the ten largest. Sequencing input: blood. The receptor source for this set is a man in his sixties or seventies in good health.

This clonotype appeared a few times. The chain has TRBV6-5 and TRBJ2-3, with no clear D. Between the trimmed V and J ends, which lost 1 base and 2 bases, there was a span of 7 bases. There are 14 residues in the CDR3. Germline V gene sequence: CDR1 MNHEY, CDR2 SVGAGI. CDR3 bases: TGTGCCAGCAGTTACTGGGAAAACACAGATACGCAGTATTTT. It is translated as CASSYWENTDTQYF.

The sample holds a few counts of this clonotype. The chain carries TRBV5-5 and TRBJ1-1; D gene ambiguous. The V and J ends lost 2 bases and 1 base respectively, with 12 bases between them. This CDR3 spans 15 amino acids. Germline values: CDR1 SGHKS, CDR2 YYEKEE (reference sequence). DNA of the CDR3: TGTGCCAGCAGCTTCTCCGGGAGCTGGAACACTGAAGCTTTCTTT. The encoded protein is CASSFSGSWNTEAFF.

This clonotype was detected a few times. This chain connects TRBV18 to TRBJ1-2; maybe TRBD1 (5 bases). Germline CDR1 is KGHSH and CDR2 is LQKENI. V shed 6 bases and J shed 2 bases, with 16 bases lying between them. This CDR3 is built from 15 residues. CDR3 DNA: TGTGCCAGCTCGACGGTAAACCGGGACAACTATGGCTACACCTTC. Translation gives CASSTVNRDNYGYTF.

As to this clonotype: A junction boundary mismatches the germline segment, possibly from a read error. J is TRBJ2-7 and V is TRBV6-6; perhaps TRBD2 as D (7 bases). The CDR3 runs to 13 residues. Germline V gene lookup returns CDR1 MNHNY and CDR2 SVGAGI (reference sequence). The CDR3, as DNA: TGTGCCGGCAGTAGGGGGGGTGACTACGAGCAGTACTTC. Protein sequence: CAGSRGGDYEQYF.

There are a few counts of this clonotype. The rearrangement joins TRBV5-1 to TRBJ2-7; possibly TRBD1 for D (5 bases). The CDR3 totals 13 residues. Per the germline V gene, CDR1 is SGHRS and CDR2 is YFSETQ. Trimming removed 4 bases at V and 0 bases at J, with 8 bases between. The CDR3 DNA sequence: TGCGCCAGCAGCAAGGGGCTCTCCTACGAGCAGTACTTC. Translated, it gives CASSKGLSYEQYF. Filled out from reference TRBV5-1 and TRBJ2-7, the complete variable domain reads KAGVTQTPRYLIKTRGQQVTLSCSPISGHRSVSWYQQTPGQGLQFLFEYFSETQRNKGNFPGRFSGRQFSNSRSEMNVSTLELGDSALYLCASSKGLSYEQYFGPGTRLTVT.

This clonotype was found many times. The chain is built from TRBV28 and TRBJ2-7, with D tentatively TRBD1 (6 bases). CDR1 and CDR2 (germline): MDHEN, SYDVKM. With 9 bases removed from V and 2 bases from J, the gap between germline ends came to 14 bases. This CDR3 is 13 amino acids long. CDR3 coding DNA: TGTGCCAGTGGGTCAGGGGCTACCTACGAGCAGTACTTC. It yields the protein CASGSGATYEQYF. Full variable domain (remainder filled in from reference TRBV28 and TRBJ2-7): DVKVTQSSRYLVKRTGEKVFLECVQDMDHENMFWYRQDPGLGLRLIYFSYDVKMKEKGDIPEGYSVSREKKERFSLILESASTNQTSMYLCASGSGATYEQYFGPGTRLTVT.

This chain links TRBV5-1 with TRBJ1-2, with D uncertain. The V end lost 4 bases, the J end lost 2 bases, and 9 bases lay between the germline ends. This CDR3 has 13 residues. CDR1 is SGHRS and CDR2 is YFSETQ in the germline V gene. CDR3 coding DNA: TGCGCCAGCAGCCGAGAAGGGAACTATGGCTACACCTTC. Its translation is CASSREGNYGYTF. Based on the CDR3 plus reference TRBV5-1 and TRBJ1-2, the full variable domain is KAGVTQTPRYLIKTRGQQVTLSCSPISGHRSVSWYQQTPGQGLQFLFEYFSETQRNKGNFPGRFSGRQFSNSRSEMNVSTLELGDSALYLCASSREGNYGYTFGSGTRLTVV.

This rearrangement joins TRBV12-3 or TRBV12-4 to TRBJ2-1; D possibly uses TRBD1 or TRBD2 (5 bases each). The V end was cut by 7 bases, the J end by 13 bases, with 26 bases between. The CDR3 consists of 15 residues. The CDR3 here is CASTSPLGVGGKQFF. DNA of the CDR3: TGTGCCAGCACCTCACCCCTAGGGGTTGGGGGAAAACAGTTCTTC.

The CDR3 reads CASSHDALGVYEQYF. Here the CDR3 DNA reads TGTGCCAGCAGCCACGACGCCTTGGGGGTCTACGAGCAGTACTTC. J is TRBJ2-7 and V is TRBV3-1; D is tentatively TRBD1 or TRBD2 (5 bases each). This CDR3 spans 15 amino acids. V dropped 3 bases and J dropped 3 bases, with 15 bases sitting between them. Germline CDR1 and CDR2: LGHDT and YNNKEL (reference sequence).

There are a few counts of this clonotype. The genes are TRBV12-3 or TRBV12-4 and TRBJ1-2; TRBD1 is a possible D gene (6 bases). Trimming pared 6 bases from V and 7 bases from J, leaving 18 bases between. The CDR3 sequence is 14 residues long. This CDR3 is CASSVQGLVGGYTF. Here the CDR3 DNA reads TGTGCCAGCAGCGTACAGGGTCTGGTTGGTGGCTACACCTTC.

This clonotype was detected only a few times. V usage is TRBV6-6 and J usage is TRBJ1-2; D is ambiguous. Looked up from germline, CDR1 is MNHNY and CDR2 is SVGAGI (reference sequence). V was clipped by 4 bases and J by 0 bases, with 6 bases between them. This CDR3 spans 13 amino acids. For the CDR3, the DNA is TGTGCCAGCAGTTCCTTATCTAACTATGGCTACACCTTC. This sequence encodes CASSSLSNYGYTF.

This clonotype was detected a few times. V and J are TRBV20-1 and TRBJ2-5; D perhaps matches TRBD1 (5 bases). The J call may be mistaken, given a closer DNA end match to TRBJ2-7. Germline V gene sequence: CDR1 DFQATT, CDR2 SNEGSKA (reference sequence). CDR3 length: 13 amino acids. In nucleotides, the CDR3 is TGCAGTGCGCCCCAGGGCCCCTCCTACGAGCAGTACTTC. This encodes CSAPQGPSYEQYF.

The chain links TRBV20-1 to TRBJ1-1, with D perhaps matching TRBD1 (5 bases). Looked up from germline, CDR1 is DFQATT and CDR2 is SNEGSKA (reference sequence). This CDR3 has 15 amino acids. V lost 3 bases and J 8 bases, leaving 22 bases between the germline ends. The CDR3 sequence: CSASRQGGITREAFF. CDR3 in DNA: TGCAGTGCTAGTCGGCAGGGCGGGATAACGAGGGAAGCTTTCTTT.

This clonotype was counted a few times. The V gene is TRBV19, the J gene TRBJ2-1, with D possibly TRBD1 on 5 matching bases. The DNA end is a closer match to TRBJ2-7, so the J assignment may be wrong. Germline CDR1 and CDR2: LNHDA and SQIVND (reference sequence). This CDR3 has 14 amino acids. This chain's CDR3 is CASSAGRQGGEQYF. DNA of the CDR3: TGTGCCAGTAGTGCCGGAAGGCAGGGTGGCGAGCAGTACTTC.

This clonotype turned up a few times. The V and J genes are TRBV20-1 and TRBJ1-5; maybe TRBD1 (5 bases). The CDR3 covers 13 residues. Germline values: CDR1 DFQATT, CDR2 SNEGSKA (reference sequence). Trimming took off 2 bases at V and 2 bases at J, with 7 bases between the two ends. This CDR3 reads CSARWGGNQPQHF. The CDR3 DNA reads TGCAGTGCTAGATGGGGGGGCAATCAGCCCCAGCATTTT.

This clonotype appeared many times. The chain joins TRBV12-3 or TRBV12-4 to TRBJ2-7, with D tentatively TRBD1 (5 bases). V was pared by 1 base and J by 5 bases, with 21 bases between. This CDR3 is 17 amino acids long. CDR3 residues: CASSLGFVWAGSHEQYF. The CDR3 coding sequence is TGTGCCAGCAGTTTAGGTTTCGTCTGGGCAGGGTCCCACGAGCAGTACTTC.

The CDR3 loop reads CASSPVGNTGELFF. Written as DNA, the CDR3 is TGTGCCAGCAGCCCCGTGGGGAACACCGGGGAGCTGTTTTTT. This chain links TRBV12-3 or TRBV12-4 with TRBJ2-2; D is uncertain. V lost 6 bases to trimming and J lost 1 base, with 9 bases between them. The CDR3 spans 14 residues.

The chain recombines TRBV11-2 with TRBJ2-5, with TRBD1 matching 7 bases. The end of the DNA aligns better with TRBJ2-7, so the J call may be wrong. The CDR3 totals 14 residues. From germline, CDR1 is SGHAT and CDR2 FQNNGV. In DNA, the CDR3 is TGTGCCAGCAGCTCAACGGGACAGCTCTACGAGCAGTACTTC. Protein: CASSSTGQLYEQYF.

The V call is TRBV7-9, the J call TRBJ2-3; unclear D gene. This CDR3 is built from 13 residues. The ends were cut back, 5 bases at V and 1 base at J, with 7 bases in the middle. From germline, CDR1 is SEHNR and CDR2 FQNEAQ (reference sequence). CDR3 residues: CASSARGTDTQYF. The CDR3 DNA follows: TGTGCCAGCAGCGCAAGGGGCACAGATACGCAGTATTTT.

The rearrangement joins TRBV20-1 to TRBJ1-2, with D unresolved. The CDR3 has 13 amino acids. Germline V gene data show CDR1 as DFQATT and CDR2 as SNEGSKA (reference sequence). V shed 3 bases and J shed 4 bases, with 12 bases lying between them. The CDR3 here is CSASKKEGYGYTF. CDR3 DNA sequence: TGCAGTGCTAGCAAGAAAGAGGGCTATGGCTACACCTTC.

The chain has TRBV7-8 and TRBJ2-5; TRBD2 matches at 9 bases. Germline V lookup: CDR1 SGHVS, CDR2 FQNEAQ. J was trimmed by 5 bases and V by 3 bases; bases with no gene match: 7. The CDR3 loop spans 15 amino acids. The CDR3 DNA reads TGTGCCAGCAGCTTCTTAGCGGGAGTGGGTGAGACCCAGTACTTC. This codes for CASSFLAGVGETQYF.

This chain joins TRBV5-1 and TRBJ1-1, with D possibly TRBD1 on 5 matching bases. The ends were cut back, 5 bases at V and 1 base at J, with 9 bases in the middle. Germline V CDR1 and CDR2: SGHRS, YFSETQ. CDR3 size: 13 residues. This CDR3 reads CASRYGQNTEAFF. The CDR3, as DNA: TGCGCCAGCAGATACGGACAGAACACTGAAGCTTTCTTT.

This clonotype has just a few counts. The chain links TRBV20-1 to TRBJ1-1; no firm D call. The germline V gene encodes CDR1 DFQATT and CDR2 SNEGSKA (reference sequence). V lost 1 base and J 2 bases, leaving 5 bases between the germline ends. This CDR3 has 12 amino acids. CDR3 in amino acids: CSARGLNTEAFF. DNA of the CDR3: TGCAGTGCTAGAGGTCTTAACACTGAAGCTTTCTTT.

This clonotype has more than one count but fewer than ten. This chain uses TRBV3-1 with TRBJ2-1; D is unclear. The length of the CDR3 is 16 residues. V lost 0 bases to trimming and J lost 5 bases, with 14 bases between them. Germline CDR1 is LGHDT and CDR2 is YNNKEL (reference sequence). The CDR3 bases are TGTGCCAGCAGCCAAGATTCAACGAGACGACACAATGAGCAGTTCTTC. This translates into CASSQDSTRRHNEQFF.